A selection of T cell receptor beta chains follows, all from one sample in a study of T cell changes during pregnancy in multiple sclerosis. Profiled with immunoSEQ multiplex PCR; TCRdb holds only in-frame clones, not every one. Of over 50,000 clones listed, around 90% are singletons. Sequencing was performed on peripheral blood, taken in the first trimester of pregnancy. These TCRs come from a female donor with multiple sclerosis, enrolled in a pregnancy study. The CDR3 runs from the conserved cysteine through the conserved F or W. A D gene is named only where the DNA matches it firmly. Clone size is not always given. Where it is, it says once, few, many or a class for expanded clones.

length: 13
D: .
V: TRBV7-6
J: TRBJ2-1
size: .
CDR3: CASSPSGPNEQFF
DNA: TGTGCCAGCAGCCCGAGCGGCCCCAATGAGCAGTTCTTC

length: 14
D: .
V: TRBV9
J: TRBJ2-7
size: .
CDR3: CASSLGGATYEQYF
DNA: TGTGCCAGCAGCCTCGGCGGGGCGACCTACGAGCAGTACTTC

length: 14
D: .
V: TRBV28
J: TRBJ2-4
size: .
CDR3: CASSFVQHKNIQYF
DNA: TGTGCCAGCAGTTTTGTACAGCACAAAAACATTCAGTACTTC

length: 14
D: .
V: TRBV7-2
J: TRBJ2-7
size: .
CDR3: CASSLASGAYEQYF
DNA: TGTGCCAGCAGCTTAGCTAGCGGAGCCTACGAGCAGTACTTC

length: 14
D: .
V: TRBV6-6
J: TRBJ1-5
size: .
CDR3: CASSHPGQSQPQHF
DNA: TGTGCCAGCAGCCACCCCGGACAGTCCCAGCCCCAGCATTTT

length: 15
D: .
V: TRBV2
J: TRBJ1-3
size: once
CDR3: CASSEGGLSGNTIYF
DNA: TGTGCCAGCAGTGAAGGGGGGCTCTCTGGAAACACCATATATTTT

length: 14
D: .
V: TRBV5-1
J: TRBJ2-3
size: .
CDR3: CASSLVARGDTQYF
DNA: TGCGCCAGCAGCTTGGTCGCTAGGGGAGATACGCAGTATTTT

length: 14
D: TRBD1
V: TRBV5-4
J: TRBJ2-1
size: .
CDR3: CASSPRQGVNEQFF
DNA: TGTGCCAGCAGCCCGAGACAGGGGGTCAATGAGCAGTTCTTC

length: 13
D: TRBD1
V: TRBV5-4
J: TRBJ2-3
size: .
CDR3: CASSSQGADTQYF
DNA: TGTGCCAGCAGCTCGCAGGGGGCAGATACGCAGTATTTT

length: 14
D: .
V: TRBV5-5
J: TRBJ2-3
size: .
CDR3: CASSFRRTTDTQYF
DNA: TGTGCCAGCAGCTTTAGGAGGACCACAGATACGCAGTATTTT

length: 13
D: .
V: TRBV29-1
J: TRBJ2-7
size: .
CDR3: CSVEETEGYEQYF
DNA: TGCAGCGTTGAAGAGACGGAGGGTTACGAGCAGTACTTC

length: 14
D: TRBD2
V: TRBV25-1
J: TRBJ2-7
size: .
CDR3: CASSIAGEGYEQYF
DNA: TGTGCCAGCAGTATAGCGGGAGAGGGCTACGAGCAGTACTTC

length: 17
D: TRBD2
V: TRBV9
J: TRBJ2-7
size: once
CDR3: CASSVGAGGPDSYEQYF
DNA: TGTGCCAGCAGCGTAGGTGCGGGAGGGCCGGATTCCTACGAGCAGTACTTC

length: 17
D: TRBD2
V: TRBV10-2
J: TRBJ2-2
size: .
CDR3: CASSESILAGDTGELFF
DNA: TGCGCCAGCAGTGAGTCGATACTAGCGGGAGACACCGGGGAGCTGTTTTTT

length: 16
D: .
V: TRBV7-2
J: TRBJ1-4
size: .
CDR3: CASSLPSGWVNEKLFF
DNA: TGTGCCAGCAGCTTACCTTCCGGGTGGGTTAATGAAAAACTGTTTTTT

length: 15
D: TRBD1
V: TRBV5-1
J: TRBJ1-5
size: .
CDR3: CASSLVGAGGEPQHF
DNA: TGCGCCAGCAGCTTGGTCGGGGCAGGGGGCGAGCCCCAGCATTTT

length: 15
D: .
V: TRBV19
J: TRBJ2-7
size: .
CDR3: CASSHSGTALTEQYF
DNA: TGTGCCAGTAGTCACTCCGGGACTGCCCTTACCGAGCAGTACTTC

length: 15
D: TRBD1
V: TRBV5-4
J: TRBJ2-5
size: .
CDR3: CASSFSQGARETQYF
DNA: TGTGCCAGCAGCTTTTCCCAGGGGGCGCGGGAGACCCAGTACTTC

length: 16
D: TRBD2
V: TRBV7-2
J: TRBJ2-3
size: .
CDR3: CASSPRTSGRGDTQYF
DNA: TGTGCCAGCAGCCCTCGGACTAGCGGGAGGGGTGATACGCAGTATTTT

length: 15
D: .
V: TRBV21-1
J: TRBJ1-3
size: .
CDR3: CASSKGRVLGNTIYF
DNA: TGTGCCAGCAGCAAGGGCAGGGTGCTAGGAAACACCATATATTTT

length: 17
D: TRBD2
V: TRBV5-1
J: TRBJ2-7
size: once
CDR3: CASSHGLAGTKTYEQYF
DNA: TGCGCCAGCAGCCACGGACTAGCGGGAACCAAAACCTACGAGCAGTACTTC

length: 14
D: TRBD1
V: TRBV28
J: TRBJ2-7
size: .
CDR3: CASRWDRANYEQYF
DNA: TGTGCCAGCAGGTGGGACAGGGCAAACTACGAGCAGTACTTC

length: 13
D: .
V: TRBV2
J: TRBJ1-2
size: once
CDR3: CASSGGNPYGYTF
DNA: TGTGCCAGCAGTGGAGGAAATCCCTATGGCTACACCTTC

length: 13
D: .
V: TRBV19
J: TRBJ2-7
size: .
CDR3: CASSVDRSYEQYF
DNA: TGTGCCAGTAGTGTTGACAGGTCCTACGAGCAGTACTTC

length: 12
D: .
V: TRBV18
J: TRBJ2-7
size: few
CDR3: CASSPPGGEQYF
DNA: TGTGCCAGCTCACCACCAGGGGGCGAGCAGTACTTC

length: 11
D: .
V: TRBV30
J: TRBJ2-1
size: .
CDR3: CAWAPGTGLFF
DNA: .